This T cell receptor beta chain was captured by sequencing in a study of OX40 agonist ivuxolimab in advanced cancers. Study details: Prior anti-PD-1, anti-PD-L1 or anti-CTLA-4 therapy was allowed; approximately 41% had some.

V gave up 4 bases and J gave up 5 bases, with 12 bases separating them. The length of the CDR3 is 13 residues. Looked up from germline, CDR1 is SGHNT and CDR2 is YYREEE (reference sequence). Measured with immunoSEQ multiplex PCR; TCRdb has only the in-frame clones, and not every one. The table includes about 100,000 clones, less than 95% detected once. The rearrangement links TRBV5-4 to TRBJ2-5; the D gene is possibly TRBD1 (5 bases). The sample was CD4+ or CD8+ T cells sorted from blood, taken in a trial of the OX40 agonist ivuxolimab. This sequence was found in an adult with an advanced solid tumor such as melanoma, head and neck, liver or kidney cancer. For the CDR3, the DNA is TGTGCCAGCAGCACACAGGTCAGGGAGACCCAGTACTTC. It codes for CASSTQVRETQYF.